These 6 T cell receptor beta chains were sequenced from one sample in a study of CD4 T cells in relation to SARS-CoV-2 and coronaviruses. The unexposed donors gave CD4+ T cells in 2011-2018, prior to COVID-19. The cells were cultured for about ten days before CD4+ T cells were isolated. These receptors' antigens are unknown. Sequencing was performed with immunoSEQ multiplex PCR; in TCRdb, only in-frame clones are kept and a portion is missing. This table has nearly 20,000 clones, approximately 82% appearing once. Material: CD4+ T cells from PBMCs, cultured in vitro. The receptors come from a human donor in good health.

The rearrangement joins TRBV6-1 to TRBJ1-2, with 9 nucleotides matching TRBD1. The V gene's germline CDR1 is MNHNS and CDR2 SASEGT. J lost 4 bases, V lost 0 bases, and 0 bases had no gene match. The CDR3 loop spans 14 amino acids. The CDR3 region is CASSEATGGYGYTF. As DNA, the CDR3 is TGTGCCAGCAGTGAAGCGACAGGGGGCTATGGCTACACCTTC.

This chain joins TRBV27 and TRBJ1-2; TRBD1 matches at 8 bases. CDR1 and CDR2 (germline): MNHEY, SMNVEV (reference sequence). V trimming: 6 bases; J trimming: 6 bases; junction bases outside the gene matches: 9. The CDR3 loop spans 14 amino acids. CDR3 region: CASRDPGGHHGYTF. In nucleotides, the CDR3 is TGTGCCAGCAGAGACCCAGGGGGCCACCATGGCTACACCTTC.

The rearrangement uses TRBV4-2 and TRBJ2-3; 8 nucleotides agree with TRBD1. This CDR3 comprises 15 residues. Per the germline V gene, CDR1 is LGHNA and CDR2 is YNFKEQ. Unmatched junction bases numbered 7, after V lost 2 bases and J lost 6 bases. CDR3 bases: TGTGCCAGCAGCCAAATCACAGGGGGGAAGGATACGCAGTATTTT. Its protein product is CASSQITGGKDTQYF.

The V gene is TRBV5-4, the J gene TRBJ2-7; TRBD1 aligns across 7 bases. Germline CDR1 is SGHNT and CDR2 is YYREEE (reference sequence). This CDR3 has 14 amino acids. The ends lost 4 bases at V and 0 bases at J; junction bases unmatched: 4. As DNA, the CDR3 is TGTGCCAGCAGCAGGGACAGACGCTCCTACGAGCAGTACTTC. Translation gives CASSRDRRSYEQYF.

In this sample, this clone turned up a few times. V and J are TRBV20-1 and TRBJ2-4; 8 bases are shared with TRBD1. Germline lookup yields CDR1 DFQATT and CDR2 SNEGSKA (reference sequence). V dropped 6 bases and J dropped 9; count of bases not matched to a gene: 4. This CDR3 has 11 residues. The CDR3 DNA reads as TGCAGTGCGGGACAGGCTAGCATTCAGTACTTC. Its protein product is CSAGQASIQYF.

The chain couples TRBV7-2 to TRBJ2-7, with TRBD2 matching over 9 bases. Germline-derived CDR1 and CDR2 are SGHTA and FQGNSA. The CDR3 loop spans 15 amino acids. V was clipped by 5 bases and J by 5 bases; unmatched bases: 10. CDR3 protein: CASSLGLAGVDEQYF. CDR3 nucleotide sequence: TGTGCCAGCAGCCTGGGACTAGCCGGGGTTGACGAGCAGTACTTC.